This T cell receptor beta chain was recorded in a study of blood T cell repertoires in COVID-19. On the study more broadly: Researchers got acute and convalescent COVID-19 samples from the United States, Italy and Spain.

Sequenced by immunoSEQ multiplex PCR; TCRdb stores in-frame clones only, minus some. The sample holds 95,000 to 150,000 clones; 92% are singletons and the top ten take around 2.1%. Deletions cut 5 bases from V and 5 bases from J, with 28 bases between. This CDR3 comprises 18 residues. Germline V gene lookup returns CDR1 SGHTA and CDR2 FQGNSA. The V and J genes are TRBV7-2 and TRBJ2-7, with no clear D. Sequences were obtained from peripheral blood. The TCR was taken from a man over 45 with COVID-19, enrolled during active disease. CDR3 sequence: CASSASLPARWASHEQYF. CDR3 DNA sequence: TGTGCCAGCAGCGCGTCCTTGCCAGCCAGATGGGCCAGCCACGAGCAGTACTTC.